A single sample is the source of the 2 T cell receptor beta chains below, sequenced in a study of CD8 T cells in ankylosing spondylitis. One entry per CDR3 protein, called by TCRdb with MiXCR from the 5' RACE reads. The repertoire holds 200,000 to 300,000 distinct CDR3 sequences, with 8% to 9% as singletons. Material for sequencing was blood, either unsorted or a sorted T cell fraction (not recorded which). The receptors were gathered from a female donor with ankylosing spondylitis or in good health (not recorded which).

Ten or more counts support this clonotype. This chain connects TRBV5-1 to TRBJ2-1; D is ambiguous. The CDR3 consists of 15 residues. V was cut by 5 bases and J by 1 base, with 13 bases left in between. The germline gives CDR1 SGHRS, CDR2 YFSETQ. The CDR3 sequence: CASRNNPTSYNEQFF. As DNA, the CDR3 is TGCGCCAGCAGGAACAATCCCACATCCTACAATGAGCAGTTCTTC.

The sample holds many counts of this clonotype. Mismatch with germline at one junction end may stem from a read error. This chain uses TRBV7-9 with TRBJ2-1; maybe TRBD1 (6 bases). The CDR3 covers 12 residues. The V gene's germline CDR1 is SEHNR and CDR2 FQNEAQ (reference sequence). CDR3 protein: CASSRAGTSCWF. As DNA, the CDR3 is TGTGCCAGCAGCCGAGCCGGGACAAGTTGTTGGTTC.